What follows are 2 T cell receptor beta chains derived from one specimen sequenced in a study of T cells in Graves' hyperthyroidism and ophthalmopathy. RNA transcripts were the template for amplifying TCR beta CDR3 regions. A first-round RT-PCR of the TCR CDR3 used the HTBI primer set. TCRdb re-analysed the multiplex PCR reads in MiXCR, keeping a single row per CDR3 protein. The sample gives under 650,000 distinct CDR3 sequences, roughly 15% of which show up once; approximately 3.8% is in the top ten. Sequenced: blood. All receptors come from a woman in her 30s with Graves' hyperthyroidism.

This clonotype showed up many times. The DNA of the CDR3 is TGTGCCAGCTCCCCTGAAGGGGGGTCCGAGGCTTTCTTT. This sequence encodes CASSPEGGSEAFF. V is TRBV2 and J is TRBJ1-1, with D possibly TRBD1 on 6 matching bases. The V and J ends lost 8 bases and 11 bases respectively, with 21 bases between them. The length of the CDR3 is 13 residues. Per germline, CDR1 SNHLY and CDR2 FYNNEI.

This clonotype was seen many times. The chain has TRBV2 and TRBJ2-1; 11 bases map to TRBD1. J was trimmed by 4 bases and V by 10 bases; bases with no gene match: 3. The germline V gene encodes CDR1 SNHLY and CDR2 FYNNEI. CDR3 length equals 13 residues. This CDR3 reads CANGTGGYNEQFF. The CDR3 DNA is TGTGCCAACGGGACAGGGGGATACAATGAGCAGTTCTTC.